The rows below give T cell receptor beta chains drawn from one sample of a study of blood T cell repertoires in COVID-19. The method was immunoSEQ multiplex PCR; TCRdb's version includes in-frame clones alone and lacks a portion of them. The sample includes 5,000 or so clones, about 91% seen only once; the top ten take about 42%. The specimen sequenced was peripheral blood. Receptor source: a man between 65 and 85 years old with COVID-19, enrolled during active disease. CDR3s include the opening cysteine and the closing phenylalanine or tryptophan. Each record gives: V gene, D gene, J gene, clone size, CDR3 DNA, CDR3 protein. The D gene is left open where the match is weak. Size is omitted from some rows. Given values are once, few, many or a class for expanded clones.

V: TRBV3-1/TRBV3-2; D: -; J: TRBJ2-1; size: -; DNA: TGTGCCAGCAGCCAAGCCGCTAGCACTGAGCAGTTCTTC; CDR3: CASSQAASTEQFF
V: TRBV11-2; D: TRBD1; J: TRBJ2-2; size: -; DNA: TGTGCCAGCAGCTTCCGACAGGGATTCTTTTTGAACACCGGGGAGCTGTTTTTT; CDR3: CASSFRQGFFLNTGELFF
V: TRBV5-6; D: -; J: TRBJ2-7; size: once; DNA: TGTGCCAGCAGCTTCTTCTCTAGAGACGACGAGCAGTACTTC; CDR3: CASSFFSRDDEQYF
V: TRBV6-9; D: TRBD1; J: TRBJ2-7; size: -; DNA: TGTGCCAGCAGTTCGCGGACAGGGCCCTACGAGCAGTACTTC; CDR3: CASSSRTGPYEQYF
V: TRBV16; D: -; J: TRBJ2-3; size: -; DNA: TGTGCCAGCAGCCGATACAGGGCTGGCACAGATACGCAGTATTTT; CDR3: CASSRYRAGTDTQYF
V: TRBV12-3/TRBV12-4; D: -; J: TRBJ1-1; size: once; DNA: TGTGCCAGCACGCAGGGCGGGAACACTGAAGCTTTCTTT; CDR3: CASTQGGNTEAFF
V: TRBV12-3/TRBV12-4; D: -; J: TRBJ2-5; size: once; DNA: TGTGCCAGCAGTTTAGCCCGAGAGACCCAGTACTTC; CDR3: CASSLARETQYF
V: TRBV11-2; D: -; J: TRBJ1-1; size: -; DNA: TGTGCCAGCACAGTGGGGGGGTTTAACACTGAAGCTTTCTTT; CDR3: CASTVGGFNTEAFF
V: TRBV6-5; D: TRBD2; J: TRBJ2-1; size: -; DNA: TGTGCCAGCCTAGCGGGAGATGAGCAGTTCTTC; CDR3: CASLAGDEQFF
V: TRBV18; D: TRBD2; J: TRBJ2-3; size: -; DNA: TGTGCCAGCCTGGAGGCTAGCGGGGACCCAGATACGCAGTATTTT; CDR3: CASLEASGDPDTQYF
V: TRBV5-5; D: -; J: TRBJ2-7; size: -; DNA: TGTGCCAGCAGCTTGTTCGGGGCCTACGAGCAGTACTTC; CDR3: CASSLFGAYEQYF
V: TRBV11-3; D: TRBD2; J: TRBJ2-1; size: -; DNA: TGTGCCAGCAGCTTTGGACTAGCGGGAGGCGGCAATGAGCAGTTCTTC; CDR3: CASSFGLAGGGNEQFF
V: TRBV9; D: TRBD1; J: TRBJ2-7; size: few; DNA: TGTGCCAGCAGCGCACAGGGGGCCTCCTACGAGCAGTACTTC; CDR3: CASSAQGASYEQYF
V: TRBV25-1; D: TRBD1; J: TRBJ2-1; size: -; DNA: TGTGCCAGCAGTGAGCGACAGGGGGCTGGGAATGAGCAGTTCTTC; CDR3: CASSERQGAGNEQFF
V: TRBV11-2; D: TRBD2; J: TRBJ2-7; size: -; DNA: TGTGCCAGCAGCTTCGACTGGGGCGGGAGATACGAGCAGTACTTC; CDR3: CASSFDWGGRYEQYF
V: TRBV6-4; D: TRBD1; J: TRBJ2-3; size: -; DNA: TGTGCCAGCAGTTTGGACAGGGGTTCAGATACGCAGTATTTT; CDR3: CASSLDRGSDTQYF
V: TRBV9; D: TRBD1; J: TRBJ1-2; size: -; DNA: TGTGCCAGCAGCACAACAGGGGGATATGGCTACACCTTC; CDR3: CASSTTGGYGYTF
V: TRBV13; D: TRBD2; J: TRBJ2-7; size: -; DNA: TGTGCCAGCAGCTTAAGACTAGCGGGACCCTACGAGCAGTACTTC; CDR3: CASSLRLAGPYEQYF
V: TRBV11-2; D: -; J: TRBJ1-5; size: -; DNA: TGTGCCAGCAGCTTAGGTCTGAGGAAGGGGGGGACGGAGCCCCAGCATTTT; CDR3: CASSLGLRKGGTEPQHF
V: TRBV21-1; D: -; J: TRBJ1-2; size: -; DNA: TGTGCCAGCAGCCCCAGGAGGGGATTTAACTATGGCTACACCTTC; CDR3: CASSPRRGFNYGYTF
V: TRBV27; D: TRBD1; J: TRBJ2-2; size: -; DNA: TGTGCCAGCAGTTTATCGAAGTGGACAGGGGACACCGGGGAGCTGTTTTTT; CDR3: CASSLSKWTGDTGELFF
V: TRBV19; D: -; J: TRBJ1-4; size: -; DNA: TGTGCCAGTAGTTCTCCGGGAGAATCCGGTGAAAAACTGTTTTTT; CDR3: CASSSPGESGEKLFF
V: TRBV7-6; D: TRBD1; J: TRBJ1-2; size: -; DNA: TGTGCCAGCCGGGGGGACAGGGGAGGCGGCTACACCTTC; CDR3: CASRGDRGGGYTF
V: TRBV19; D: -; J: TRBJ2-4; size: -; DNA: TGTGCCAGTAGTATAGATCACGGGGGAAAGGACATTCAGTACTTC; CDR3: CASSIDHGGKDIQYF
V: TRBV10-1; D: TRBD2; J: TRBJ2-1; size: -; DNA: TGCGCCAGCAGTGACCAACCCGGGACTAGCGGGGGGAGCTCCTACAATGAGCAGTTCTTC; CDR3: CASSDQPGTSGGSSYNEQFF
V: TRBV6-1; D: TRBD1; J: TRBJ1-1; size: -; DNA: TGTGCCAGCAGTGAACCCCGGACAGGGTACACTGAAGCTTTCTTT; CDR3: CASSEPRTGYTEAFF
V: TRBV7-2; D: TRBD1; J: TRBJ2-7; size: -; DNA: TGTGCCAGCAGCTCGGACAGGTTAAGCTACGAGCAGTACTTC; CDR3: CASSSDRLSYEQYF
V: TRBV11-2; D: TRBD2; J: TRBJ2-1; size: -; DNA: TGTGCCAGCAGCTTAGATAGGGGACTAGCGGGGGGGAATGAGCAGTTCTTC; CDR3: CASSLDRGLAGGNEQFF
V: TRBV30; D: -; J: TRBJ2-7; size: -; DNA: TGTGCCTGGAGTGCGGGAAGGACAGTGGTTGACGAGCAGTACTTC; CDR3: CAWSAGRTVVDEQYF
V: TRBV19; D: TRBD2; J: TRBJ2-1; size: -; DNA: TGTGCCAGTAGTATCTGGCCTAGCGGGGTTAGCTCCTACAATGAGCAGTTCTTC; CDR3: CASSIWPSGVSSYNEQFF
V: TRBV5-6; D: TRBD1; J: TRBJ1-4; size: -; DNA: TGTGCCAGCAGCCCGGGACAGGGAGGAGAAAAACTGTTTTTT; CDR3: CASSPGQGGEKLFF
V: TRBV5-1; D: TRBD2; J: TRBJ2-5; size: -; DNA: TGCGCCAGCAGCTTCGGAGCGGGAGTCGAGGGGTACCAAGAGACCCAGTACTTC; CDR3: CASSFGAGVEGYQETQYF
V: TRBV6-1; D: -; J: TRBJ2-7; size: once; DNA: TGTGCCAGCAGTGATTCGGACAAGTCCTACGAGCAGTACTTC; CDR3: CASSDSDKSYEQYF
V: TRBV3-1/TRBV3-2; D: TRBD2; J: TRBJ2-5; size: -; DNA: TGTGCCAGCAGCCGCCTCGGGGGACTAGCGGGACGACAAGAGACCCAGTACTTC; CDR3: CASSRLGGLAGRQETQYF
V: TRBV7-8; D: -; J: TRBJ1-6; size: -; DNA: TGTGCCAGCAGCTTAGCGCTACCCGGTTCACCCCTCCACTTT; CDR3: CASSLALPGSPLHF
V: TRBV6-5; D: TRBD2; J: TRBJ2-1; size: -; DNA: TGTGCCAGCAGTTGGGGACTAGCGGGAGGCAATGAGCAGTTCTTC; CDR3: CASSWGLAGGNEQFF
V: TRBV14; D: -; J: TRBJ1-6; size: few; DNA: TGTGCCAGCAGCCAAGGTTTGGTCGGTAGGGGTTCACCCCTCCACTTT; CDR3: CASSQGLVGRGSPLHF
V: TRBV5-4; D: -; J: TRBJ2-7; size: large; DNA: TGTGCCAGCAGCACGCCCGGTGACTCGCTCTCCTACGAGCAGTACTTC; CDR3: CASSTPGDSLSYEQYF
V: TRBV5-6; D: TRBD1; J: TRBJ2-7; size: -; DNA: TGTGCCAGCAGCTTAGGACAGGGGATAACGTACGAGCAGTACTTC; CDR3: CASSLGQGITYEQYF
V: TRBV6-5; D: -; J: TRBJ1-1; size: large; DNA: TGTGCCAGCAGGAGGATGAACACTGAAGCTTTCTTT; CDR3: CASRRMNTEAFF
V: TRBV6-5; D: -; J: TRBJ1-1; size: once; DNA: TGTGCCAGCAGCGTCAACAGGATGAACACTGAAGCTTTCTTT; CDR3: CASSVNRMNTEAFF
V: TRBV7-6; D: -; J: TRBJ2-1; size: -; DNA: TGTGCCAGCAGCCCCTCCGGGGGGCTCTACAATGAGCAGTTCTTC; CDR3: CASSPSGGLYNEQFF
V: TRBV2; D: -; J: TRBJ1-2; size: -; DNA: TGTGCCAGCACTGGGGGGGGCGGTCGCTCTGGCTACACCTTC; CDR3: CASTGGGGRSGYTF
V: TRBV18; D: TRBD1; J: TRBJ2-2; size: -; DNA: TGTGCCAGCTCCCAAAGAGGGGGCGCGAACACCGGGGAGCTGTTTTTT; CDR3: CASSQRGGANTGELFF
V: TRBV4-1; D: TRBD1; J: TRBJ1-2; size: -; DNA: TGCGCCAGCAGTGATAGACAGGGGTCATCCTACACCTTC; CDR3: CASSDRQGSSYTF
V: TRBV7-2; D: TRBD1; J: TRBJ2-1; size: -; DNA: TGTGCCAGCAGCCCCTGGGACAGGGGGAAGGGTGAGCAGTTCTTC; CDR3: CASSPWDRGKGEQFF
V: TRBV19; D: -; J: TRBJ1-1; size: -; DNA: TGTGCCAGTAGTTTTCCCGGGACATCCACTGAAGCTTTCTTT; CDR3: CASSFPGTSTEAFF
V: TRBV21-1; D: -; J: TRBJ2-3; size: -; DNA: TGTGCCAGGCAACAGGGAACCCCTAGCACAGATACGCAGTATTTT; CDR3: CARQQGTPSTDTQYF
V: TRBV7-8; D: TRBD2; J: TRBJ2-7; size: -; DNA: TGTGCCAGCACCCCGAAGGCACTAGCGGCATACGAGCAGTACTTC; CDR3: CASTPKALAAYEQYF
V: TRBV18; D: -; J: TRBJ2-7; size: -; DNA: TGTGCCAGCTCAACCAGGGGTATGTACGAGCAGTACTTC; CDR3: CASSTRGMYEQYF
V: TRBV20-1; D: -; J: TRBJ2-2; size: few; DNA: TGCAGTGCTAGCGGGAACGGGGAGCTGTTTTTT; CDR3: CSASGNGELFF
V: TRBV7-8; D: TRBD1; J: TRBJ1-2; size: -; DNA: TGTGCCAGCAGCTCTCGTTATGCAGGGGGCAAAAACTATGGCTACACCTTC; CDR3: CASSSRYAGGKNYGYTF
V: TRBV7-9; D: TRBD2; J: TRBJ2-7; size: once; DNA: TGTGCCAGCAGCTCAACAGCGGGAGTTCGAATTGACGAGCAGTACTTC; CDR3: CASSSTAGVRIDEQYF